The clone carrying this T cell receptor (beta chain) was observed many times. This sample stems from a study of breast tumors, draining lymph nodes, adjacent tissues. Each CDR3 protein gets one entry after TCRdb re-called the multiplex PCR reads with MiXCR. The table has under 250,000 distinct CDR3 sequences, 32% seen once. With 3 bases clipped from V and 5 bases from J, the junction kept 9 bases outside the gene matches. The CDR3 is 17 amino acids. The germline V gene has CDR1 SGHTA and CDR2 FQGNSA. Axillary draining lymph nodes of breast cancer patients supplied the node samples. The sequence was obtained from a female donor with breast cancer. Some clones in this sample may be carry-over from other donors' samples. What was sequenced was axillary lymph node tissue. The chain joins TRBV7-2 to TRBJ2-2; 10 bases line up with TRBD2. The CDR3, as DNA: TGTGCCAGCAGCTTCAGCGGGAGGGTCGGAGGGACCGGGGAGCTGTTTTTT. Protein product: CASSFSGRVGGTGELFF.